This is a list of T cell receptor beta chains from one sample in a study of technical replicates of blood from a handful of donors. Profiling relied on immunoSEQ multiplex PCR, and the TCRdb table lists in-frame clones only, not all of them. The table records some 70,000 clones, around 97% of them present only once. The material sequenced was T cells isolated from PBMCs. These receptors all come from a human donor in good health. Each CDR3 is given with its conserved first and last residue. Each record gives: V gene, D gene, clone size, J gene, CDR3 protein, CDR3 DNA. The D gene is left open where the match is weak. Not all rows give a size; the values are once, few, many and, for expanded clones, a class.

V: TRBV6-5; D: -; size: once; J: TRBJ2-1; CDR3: CASSYEADSSYNEQFF; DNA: TGTGCCAGCAGTTACGAAGCGGATAGCTCCTACAATGAGCAGTTCTTC
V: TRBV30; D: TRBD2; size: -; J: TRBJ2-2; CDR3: CAWGLAGVARGELFF; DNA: TGTGCCTGGGGGCTAGCGGGAGTGGCAAGAGGGGAGCTGTTTTTT
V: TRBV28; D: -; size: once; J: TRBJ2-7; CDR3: CASSSPDTSSYEQYF; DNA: TGTGCCAGCAGCTCTCCTGACACGAGCTCCTACGAGCAGTACTTC
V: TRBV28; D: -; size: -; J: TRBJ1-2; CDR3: CASGKSYGYTF; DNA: TGTGCCAGCGGTAAGAGCTATGGCTACACCTTC
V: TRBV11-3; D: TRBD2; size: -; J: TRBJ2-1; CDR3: CASSSGLAGYEQFF; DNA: TGTGCCAGCAGCAGTGGACTAGCGGGATATGAGCAGTTCTTC
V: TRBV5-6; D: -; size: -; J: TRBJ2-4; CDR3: CASSLELAKNIQYF; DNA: TGTGCCAGCAGCTTGGAACTAGCCAAAAACATTCAGTACTTC
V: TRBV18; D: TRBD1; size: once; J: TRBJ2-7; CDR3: CASSLNRDSYEQYF; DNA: TGTGCCAGCTCACTTAACCGGGACAGCTACGAGCAGTACTTC
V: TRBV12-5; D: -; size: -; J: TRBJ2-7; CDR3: CASGLGLSYEQYF; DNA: TGTGCTAGTGGTTTGGGACTATCCTACGAGCAGTACTTC
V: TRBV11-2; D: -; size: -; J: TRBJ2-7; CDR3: CASSSTGDYEQYF; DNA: TGTGCCAGCAGTTCAACGGGGGACTACGAGCAGTACTTC
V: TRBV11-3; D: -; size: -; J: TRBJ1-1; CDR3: CASSFAGSNTEAFF; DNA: TGTGCCAGCAGCTTCGCGGGCTCGAACACTGAAGCTTTCTTT
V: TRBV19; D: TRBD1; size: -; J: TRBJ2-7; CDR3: CASSTNGDSSYEQYF; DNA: TGTGCCAGTAGTACAAACGGGGACAGCTCCTACGAGCAGTACTTC
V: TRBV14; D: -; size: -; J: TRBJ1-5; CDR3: CASSLGGLGNQPQHF; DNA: TGTGCCAGCAGCCTCGGGGGGTTAGGCAATCAGCCCCAGCATTTT
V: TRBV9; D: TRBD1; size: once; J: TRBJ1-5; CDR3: CASSDRQGADQPQHF; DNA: TGTGCCAGCAGCGATAGACAGGGGGCTGATCAGCCCCAGCATTTT
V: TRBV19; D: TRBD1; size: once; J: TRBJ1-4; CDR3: CASSTDRGSEKLFF; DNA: TGTGCCAGTAGTACGGACAGGGGGTCTGAAAAACTGTTTTTT
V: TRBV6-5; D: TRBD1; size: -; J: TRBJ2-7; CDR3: CASSFGTGTYEQYF; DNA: TGTGCCAGCAGTTTCGGGACAGGGACCTACGAGCAGTACTTC
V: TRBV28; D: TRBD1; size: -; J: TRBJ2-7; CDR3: CASSSPGQGGYEQYF; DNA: TGTGCCAGCAGTTCTCCGGGACAGGGGGGGTACGAGCAGTACTTC
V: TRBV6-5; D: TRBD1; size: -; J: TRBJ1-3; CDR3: CATQGAGNTIYF; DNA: TGTGCCACCCAGGGGGCCGGAAACACCATATATTTT
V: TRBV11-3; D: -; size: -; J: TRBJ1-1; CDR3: CASSLGGRTSEAFF; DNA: TGTGCCAGCAGCTTAGGGGGGCGGACCAGTGAAGCTTTCTTT
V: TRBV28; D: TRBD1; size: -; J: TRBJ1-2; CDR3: CASSLRTGDGYTF; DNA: TGTGCCAGCAGTTTACGGACAGGGGATGGCTACACCTTC
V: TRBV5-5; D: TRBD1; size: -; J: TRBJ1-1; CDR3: CASSWRDRETEAFF; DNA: TGTGCCAGCAGCTGGCGGGACAGGGAAACTGAAGCTTTCTTT
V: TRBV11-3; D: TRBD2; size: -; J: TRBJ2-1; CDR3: CASSLGREAYNEQFF; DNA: TGTGCCAGCAGCTTAGGACGGGAGGCCTACAATGAGCAGTTCTTC
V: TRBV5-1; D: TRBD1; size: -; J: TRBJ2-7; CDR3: CASHVLTGDDEQYF; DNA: TGCGCCAGCCATGTATTGACAGGGGACGACGAGCAGTACTTC
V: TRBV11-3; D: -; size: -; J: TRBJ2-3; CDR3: CASSFSGTDTQYF; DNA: TGTGCCAGCAGCTTCTCCGGCACAGATACGCAGTATTTT
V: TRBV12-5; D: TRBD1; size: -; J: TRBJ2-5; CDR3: CARGHIDRGEETQYF; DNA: TGTGCTAGGGGCCACATCGACAGGGGGGAAGAGACCCAGTACTTC
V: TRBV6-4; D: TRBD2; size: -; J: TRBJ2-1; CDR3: CASSVVGERGGYNEQFF; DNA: TGTGCCAGCAGTGTCGTGGGGGAGCGCGGGGGATACAATGAGCAGTTCTTC
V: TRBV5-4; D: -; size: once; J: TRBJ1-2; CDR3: CASSAKQPSYGYTF; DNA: TGTGCCAGCAGCGCAAAACAGCCTTCCTATGGCTACACCTTC
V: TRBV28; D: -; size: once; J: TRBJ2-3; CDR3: CASIRSGAADTQYF; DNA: TGTGCCAGCATAAGATCGGGAGCAGCAGATACGCAGTATTTT
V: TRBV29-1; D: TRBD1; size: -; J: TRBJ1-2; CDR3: CSVGGQGGDYGYTF; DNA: TGCAGCGTGGGTGGACAGGGAGGCGACTATGGCTACACCTTC
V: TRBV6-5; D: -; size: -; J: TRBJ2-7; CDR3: CASSYNSGYEQYF; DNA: TGTGCCAGCAGTTACAACAGTGGCTACGAGCAGTACTTC
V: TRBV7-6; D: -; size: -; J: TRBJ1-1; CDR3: CASSPGTNTEAFF; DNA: TGTGCCAGCAGCCCAGGAACGAACACTGAAGCTTTCTTT
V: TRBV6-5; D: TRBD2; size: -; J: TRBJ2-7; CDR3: CASTFGGSITYEQYF; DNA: TGTGCCAGCACCTTCGGCGGGAGCATCACCTACGAGCAGTACTTC
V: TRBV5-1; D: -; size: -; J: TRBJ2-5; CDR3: CASSLFLGGTQETQYF; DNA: TGCGCCAGCAGCTTGTTTCTAGGAGGTACTCAAGAGACCCAGTACTTC
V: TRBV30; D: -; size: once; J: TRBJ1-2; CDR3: CAWTQQYGYTF; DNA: TGTGCCTGGACACAGCAGTATGGCTACACCTTC
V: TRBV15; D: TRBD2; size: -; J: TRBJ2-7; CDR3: CATSTTTGTSGSVYEQYF; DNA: TGTGCCACCAGCACAACTACCGGGACTAGCGGGTCCGTTTACGAGCAGTACTTC
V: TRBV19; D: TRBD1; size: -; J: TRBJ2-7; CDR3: CASGQGLNNEQYF; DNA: TGTGCCAGCGGACAGGGTCTAAACAACGAGCAGTACTTC
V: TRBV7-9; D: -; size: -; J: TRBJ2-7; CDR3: CASSRQGLPAYEQYF; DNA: TGTGCCAGCAGCCGCCAGGGGCTACCGGCTTACGAGCAGTACTTC
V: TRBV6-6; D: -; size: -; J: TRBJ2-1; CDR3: CASTLDSLPNEQFF; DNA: TGTGCCAGCACATTAGACAGTCTACCCAATGAGCAGTTCTTC
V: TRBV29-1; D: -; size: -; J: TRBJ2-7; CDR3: CSVEDLRGLSSYEQYF; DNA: TGCAGCGTTGAAGATCTTCGCGGCCTGAGCTCCTACGAGCAGTACTTC
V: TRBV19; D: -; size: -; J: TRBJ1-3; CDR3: CASSIAQTGNTIYF; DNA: TGTGCCAGTAGTATCGCTCAGACTGGAAACACCATATATTTT
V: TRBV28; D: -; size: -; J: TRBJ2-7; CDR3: CASSLVQVSYEQYF; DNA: TGTGCCAGCAGTTTGGTCCAGGTCTCCTACGAGCAGTACTTC
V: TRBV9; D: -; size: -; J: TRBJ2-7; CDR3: CASSRQDSYEQYF; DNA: TGTGCCAGCAGCCGACAGGACTCCTACGAGCAGTACTTC
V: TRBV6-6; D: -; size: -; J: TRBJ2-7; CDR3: CASGTFLHEQYF; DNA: TGTGCCAGCGGGACTTTCTTACACGAGCAGTACTTC
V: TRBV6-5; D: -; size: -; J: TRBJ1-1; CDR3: CASSYSSHPGRAFF; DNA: TGTGCCAGCAGTTACTCGAGCCACCCCGGGAGGGCTTTCTTT
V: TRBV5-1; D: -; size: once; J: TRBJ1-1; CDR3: CASSSSLNTEAFF; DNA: TGCGCCAGCAGCTCCTCTTTGAACACTGAAGCTTTCTTT
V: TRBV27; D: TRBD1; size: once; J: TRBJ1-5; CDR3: CASGGPKDRANQPQHF; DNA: TGTGCCAGCGGAGGGCCAAAGGACAGGGCCAATCAGCCCCAGCATTTT
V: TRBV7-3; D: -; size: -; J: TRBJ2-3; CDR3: CASSLNRGRGDTQYF; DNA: TGTGCCAGCAGCTTAAATCGAGGGAGAGGAGATACGCAGTATTTT
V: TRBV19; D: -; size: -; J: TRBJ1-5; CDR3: CASSIWAGDNQPQHF; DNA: TGTGCCAGTAGTATTTGGGCAGGGGACAATCAGCCCCAGCATTTT
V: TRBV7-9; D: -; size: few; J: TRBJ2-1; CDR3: CASSLDGTNSYNEQFF; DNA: TGTGCCAGCAGCTTAGATGGCACAAACTCCTACAATGAGCAGTTCTTC
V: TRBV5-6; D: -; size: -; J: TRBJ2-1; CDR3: CASSLGGPRQFSYNEQFF; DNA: TGTGCCAGCAGCTTGGGGGGCCCCAGACAATTCTCCTACAATGAGCAGTTCTTC
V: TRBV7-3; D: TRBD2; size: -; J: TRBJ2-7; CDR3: CASSPSGTNEQYF; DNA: TGTGCCAGCAGCCCTAGCGGGACCAACGAGCAGTACTTC
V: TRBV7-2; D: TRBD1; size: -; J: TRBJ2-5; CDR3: CASSSDRGQETQYF; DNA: TGTGCCAGCAGCTCCGACAGGGGGCAAGAGACCCAGTACTTC
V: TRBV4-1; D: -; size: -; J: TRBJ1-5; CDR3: CASSQDPGVGGNQPQHF; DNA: TGCGCCAGCAGCCAAGATCCGGGAGTAGGAGGCAATCAGCCCCAGCATTTT
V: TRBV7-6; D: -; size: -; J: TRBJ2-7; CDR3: CASSAVALDIPLDEQYF; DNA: TGTGCCAGCAGCGCCGTTGCTTTAGACATTCCTCTCGACGAGCAGTACTTC